A selection of T cell receptor beta chains follows, all from one sample in a study of chemoradiotherapy in HPV16-positive cancers. Using immunoSEQ multiplex PCR, the repertoire was profiled, and TCRdb retains in-frame clones only, with some absent. The sample contains about 1,400 clones, around 86% of which appear only once. The sample consisted of tumor tissue, taken from a patient who underwent chemoradiotherapy. The origin of the receptors is a human donor with HPV-associated anogenital cancer. Both conserved end residues are part of each CDR3. A D gene is named only where the DNA matches it firmly. Clone size, where shown, is once, few, many, or a class for clones that have expanded.

abundance: .; j_gene: TRBJ2-2; d_gene: TRBD1; v_gene: TRBV14; CDR3nt: TGTGCCAGCAGCCAAAACAGGGGGATGGGGACCGGGGAGCTGTTTTTT; CDR3aa: CASSQNRGMGTGELFF
abundance: .; j_gene: TRBJ2-3; d_gene: TRBD2; v_gene: TRBV9; CDR3nt: TGTGCCAGCAGCGCGACTAGCATAGATACGCAGTATTTT; CDR3aa: CASSATSIDTQYF
abundance: .; j_gene: TRBJ1-6; d_gene: .; v_gene: TRBV15; CDR3nt: TGTGCCACCAGCAGGGGCGATCTTAATTCACCCCTCCACTTT; CDR3aa: CATSRGDLNSPLHF
abundance: once; j_gene: TRBJ2-5; d_gene: TRBD2; v_gene: TRBV5-6; CDR3nt: TGTGCCAGCAGCTTGGACGGCGGGGGGGCCTTGTATGAGACCCAGTACTTC; CDR3aa: CASSLDGGGALYETQYF
abundance: few; j_gene: TRBJ1-1; d_gene: .; v_gene: TRBV27; CDR3nt: TGTGCCAGCAGTTTTGGAAAGGGGTTGAACACTGAAGCTTTCTTT; CDR3aa: CASSFGKGLNTEAFF
abundance: .; j_gene: TRBJ1-1; d_gene: .; v_gene: TRBV7-2; CDR3nt: TGTGCCAGCAGCTTTAGATGGACCTCACCGTTGGGGGGGAACACTGAAGCTTTCTTT; CDR3aa: CASSFRWTSPLGGNTEAFF
abundance: .; j_gene: TRBJ1-1; d_gene: .; v_gene: TRBV18; CDR3nt: TGTGCCAGCTCACCACCGGGGGTGGGCACTGAAGCTTTCTTT; CDR3aa: CASSPPGVGTEAFF
abundance: once; j_gene: TRBJ1-5; d_gene: .; v_gene: TRBV7-9; CDR3nt: TGTGCCAGCAGCTTAGAGGGCGGGGGCAATCAGCCCCAGCATTTT; CDR3aa: CASSLEGGGNQPQHF
abundance: .; j_gene: TRBJ1-1; d_gene: .; v_gene: TRBV15; CDR3nt: TGTGCCACCAGCATGGGATTTTCTGAAGCTTTCTTT; CDR3aa: CATSMGFSEAFF
abundance: .; j_gene: TRBJ1-2; d_gene: .; v_gene: TRBV29-1; CDR3nt: TGCAGCGTTGAAGAACAGGAGGAAGGCTACACCTTC; CDR3aa: CSVEEQEEGYTF
abundance: .; j_gene: TRBJ1-1; d_gene: .; v_gene: TRBV7-9; CDR3nt: TGTGCCAGCAGCTTAATGGGGGTGAACACTGAAGCTTTCTTT; CDR3aa: CASSLMGVNTEAFF
abundance: once; j_gene: TRBJ1-3; d_gene: .; v_gene: TRBV30; CDR3nt: TGTGCCTGGAGTGTATTGGGGCTCAACTCTGGAAACACCATATATTTT; CDR3aa: CAWSVLGLNSGNTIYF
abundance: .; j_gene: TRBJ2-2; d_gene: TRBD1; v_gene: TRBV7-3; CDR3nt: TGTGCCAGCAGCCGACAGGGGGGGGCCGGGGAGCTGTTTTTT; CDR3aa: CASSRQGGAGELFF
abundance: .; j_gene: TRBJ2-3; d_gene: TRBD2; v_gene: TRBV5-1; CDR3nt: TGCGCCAGCAGCTTGGGTTCTAGCGGGGGGGCCGGATCGGATACGCAGTATTTT; CDR3aa: CASSLGSSGGAGSDTQYF
abundance: .; j_gene: TRBJ2-5; d_gene: .; v_gene: TRBV11-1; CDR3nt: TGTGCCAGCAGCCACTTCTCGCGGTCGCGGCAAGAGACCCAGTACTTC; CDR3aa: CASSHFSRSRQETQYF
abundance: once; j_gene: TRBJ2-1; d_gene: .; v_gene: TRBV19; CDR3nt: TGTGCCAGTAGTATAGGCCCCCCGAACAATGAGCAGTTCTTC; CDR3aa: CASSIGPPNNEQFF
abundance: once; j_gene: TRBJ2-2; d_gene: .; v_gene: TRBV19; CDR3nt: TGTGCCAGTAGTATTTCAGGGGCCGGGGAGCTGTTTTTT; CDR3aa: CASSISGAGELFF
abundance: .; j_gene: TRBJ1-2; d_gene: TRBD1; v_gene: TRBV29-1; CDR3nt: TGCAGCGTCGGGTCACAGGGGGCCGGTGGCTACACCTTC; CDR3aa: CSVGSQGAGGYTF
abundance: .; j_gene: TRBJ2-6; d_gene: .; v_gene: TRBV6-5; CDR3nt: TGTGCCAGCAGGGGGAGCTCTGGGGCCAACGTCCTGACTTTC; CDR3aa: CASRGSSGANVLTF
abundance: .; j_gene: TRBJ2-1; d_gene: .; v_gene: TRBV15; CDR3nt: TGTGCCACCAGCAGAGCCTTCGGGGGACGGACAAACAATGAGCAGTTCTTC; CDR3aa: CATSRAFGGRTNNEQFF
abundance: .; j_gene: TRBJ2-2; d_gene: .; v_gene: TRBV19; CDR3nt: TGTGCCAGTAGAACAGGTCCTGCGAACACCGGGGAGCTGTTTTTT; CDR3aa: CASRTGPANTGELFF
abundance: .; j_gene: TRBJ2-5; d_gene: .; v_gene: TRBV20-1; CDR3nt: TGCAGTGCGGTAGAAGAGACCCAGTACTTC; CDR3aa: CSAVEETQYF
abundance: .; j_gene: TRBJ2-2; d_gene: .; v_gene: TRBV30; CDR3nt: TGTGCCTGGAGTTATGAGGGGGACACCGGGGAGCTGTTTTTT; CDR3aa: CAWSYEGDTGELFF
abundance: .; j_gene: TRBJ1-1; d_gene: .; v_gene: TRBV9; CDR3nt: TGTGCCAGCAGCGTAGACCCGGGACCGGCGGGCACTGAAGCTTTCTTT; CDR3aa: CASSVDPGPAGTEAFF
abundance: few; j_gene: TRBJ2-1; d_gene: TRBD1; v_gene: TRBV27; CDR3nt: TGTGCCAGCAGTGAGGGGGCGGATTACAATGAGCAGTTCTTC; CDR3aa: CASSEGADYNEQFF
abundance: .; j_gene: TRBJ2-2; d_gene: .; v_gene: TRBV27; CDR3nt: TGTGCCAGCAGTCTAGGGGCCTCCACCGGGGAGCTGTTTTTT; CDR3aa: CASSLGASTGELFF
abundance: .; j_gene: TRBJ1-1; d_gene: TRBD1; v_gene: TRBV30; CDR3nt: TGTGCCTGGAGTTCTACAGGGGTTGGGGCTGAAGCTTTCTTT; CDR3aa: CAWSSTGVGAEAFF
abundance: .; j_gene: TRBJ1-2; d_gene: .; v_gene: TRBV15; CDR3nt: TGTGCCACCAGCAGAGATCTCCAGGATAATGGCTACACCTTC; CDR3aa: CATSRDLQDNGYTF
abundance: .; j_gene: TRBJ1-1; d_gene: TRBD1; v_gene: TRBV7-8; CDR3nt: TGTGCCAGCAGCGCCCAGACAGGGGCCCACACTGAAGCTTTCTTT; CDR3aa: CASSAQTGAHTEAFF
abundance: .; j_gene: TRBJ2-5; d_gene: TRBD1; v_gene: TRBV7-9; CDR3nt: TGTGCCAGCAGCTTTAACAGGGGGGTTGGGACCCAGTACTTC; CDR3aa: CASSFNRGVGTQYF
abundance: few; j_gene: TRBJ1-1; d_gene: .; v_gene: TRBV4-2; CDR3nt: TGTGCCAGCACCGTAGGGAGACATCCGAACACTGAAGCTTTCTTT; CDR3aa: CASTVGRHPNTEAFF
abundance: .; j_gene: TRBJ2-5; d_gene: TRBD2; v_gene: TRBV6-1; CDR3nt: TGTGCCAGCTTTAGCGGGGGGGTGGGGACCCAGTACTTC; CDR3aa: CASFSGGVGTQYF
abundance: .; j_gene: TRBJ1-1; d_gene: TRBD1; v_gene: TRBV7-9; CDR3nt: TGTGCCAGCAGCTGGGGACAGGACGGGAGTTCCCCTGAAGCTTTCTTT; CDR3aa: CASSWGQDGSSPEAFF
abundance: .; j_gene: TRBJ2-7; d_gene: .; v_gene: TRBV18; CDR3nt: TGTGCCAGCTCACCAATATACTCGGGACCCAGCTCCTACGAGCAGTACTTC; CDR3aa: CASSPIYSGPSSYEQYF
abundance: .; j_gene: TRBJ2-3; d_gene: .; v_gene: TRBV29-1; CDR3nt: TGCAGCGTTGAATTTTTCGGACTGAAGATCACAGATACGCAGTATTTT; CDR3aa: CSVEFFGLKITDTQYF
abundance: once; j_gene: TRBJ1-1; d_gene: .; v_gene: TRBV6-4; CDR3nt: TGTGCCAGCAGTGCCACGCACAGGGTATCTGAAGCTTTCTTT; CDR3aa: CASSATHRVSEAFF
abundance: .; j_gene: TRBJ2-3; d_gene: .; v_gene: TRBV5-1; CDR3nt: TGCGCCAGCAGCCCAAGGACAGCAGCTAGTTCTAGCACAGATACGCAGTATTTT; CDR3aa: CASSPRTAASSSTDTQYF
abundance: .; j_gene: TRBJ2-3; d_gene: .; v_gene: TRBV19; CDR3nt: TGTGCCAGTAGTATATACGGTCCGGACACAGATACGCAGTATTTT; CDR3aa: CASSIYGPDTDTQYF
abundance: few; j_gene: TRBJ2-1; d_gene: .; v_gene: TRBV20-1; CDR3nt: TGCAGTGCTTTTGGATACAATGAGCAGTTCTTC; CDR3aa: CSAFGYNEQFF
abundance: .; j_gene: TRBJ1-3; d_gene: TRBD1; v_gene: TRBV9; CDR3nt: TGTGCCAGCAGCGCCCGACAGGGAAGAAACACCATATATTTT; CDR3aa: CASSARQGRNTIYF
abundance: .; j_gene: TRBJ2-3; d_gene: .; v_gene: TRBV1; CDR3nt: TGCACCAGCAGCCAAGATCTTAAGTGGGGGGCCGTCCACACAGATACGCAGTATTTT; CDR3aa: CTSSQDLKWGAVHTDTQYF
abundance: .; j_gene: TRBJ1-6; d_gene: .; v_gene: TRBV9; CDR3nt: TGTGCCAGCAGCGCCGGGACGGATACTGGTAATTCACCCCTCCACTTT; CDR3aa: CASSAGTDTGNSPLHF
abundance: few; j_gene: TRBJ1-2; d_gene: .; v_gene: TRBV7-2; CDR3nt: TGTGCCAGCAGCTCGTCAGGGGCGTCGCATGGCTACACCTTC; CDR3aa: CASSSSGASHGYTF
abundance: .; j_gene: TRBJ1-5; d_gene: TRBD1; v_gene: TRBV7-9; CDR3nt: TGTGCCAGCAGCTTCGACTTACAGGGGGCAGGACAGCCCCAGCATTTT; CDR3aa: CASSFDLQGAGQPQHF
abundance: .; j_gene: TRBJ2-5; d_gene: TRBD1; v_gene: TRBV2; CDR3nt: TGTGCCAGCAGTGGATGGACAGGGGACCAAGAGACCCAGTACTTC; CDR3aa: CASSGWTGDQETQYF